A single T cell receptor beta chain is shown here with its context. The sample is drawn from a study of blood T cell repertoires in COVID-19. CDR1 and CDR2 from the germline V gene are LGHNA and YNFKEQ. The V end was cut by 0 bases, the J end by 0 bases, with 21 bases between. The CDR3 runs to 20 residues. Produced via immunoSEQ multiplex PCR; TCRdb's table is partial and in-frame only. Here the sample spans some 200,000 clones, 85% to 90% being singletons. The sequence came from a woman younger than 35 in a cohort exposed to, infected with or recovered from COVID-19 (not recorded which). The chain carries TRBV4-2 and TRBJ1-5; D is possibly TRBD1 (6 bases). Sequencing used PBMCs or T cells enriched from blood (not recorded which). The CDR3 DNA sequence: TGTGCCAGCAGCCAAGACCCCCTGACAGGAGGCATCTATAGCAATCAGCCCCAGCATTTT. Protein product: CASSQDPLTGGIYSNQPQHF.